The text below deals with one TCR beta chain. This sample was included in a study of blood T cell repertoires in COVID-19. CDR3 length: 15 amino acids. The germline CDR1 and CDR2 sequences are LGHDT and YNNKEL (reference sequence). V shed 0 bases and J shed 5 bases, with 13 bases lying between them. In the original workflow: Amplification of reference gene primers was used by the study to estimate nucleated cell counts. The table came from immunoSEQ multiplex PCR; TCRdb's copy has only in-frame clones and leaves some out. V and J calls plus clone size are reproduced from that table; the DNA served to infer D and trimming. The sample holds more than 95,000 clones, roughly 80% seen once.

Sequencing input: peripheral blood. The clonotype comes from an elderly woman with active or convalescent COVID-19. The chain employs TRBV3-1 (or the pseudogene TRBV3-2) and TRBJ1-2; D is possibly TRBD1 (5 bases). The CDR3 loop is CASSQEATGHYGYTF. The CDR3 DNA reads as TGTGCCAGCAGCCAAGAGGCCACCGGACATTATGGCTACACCTTC.